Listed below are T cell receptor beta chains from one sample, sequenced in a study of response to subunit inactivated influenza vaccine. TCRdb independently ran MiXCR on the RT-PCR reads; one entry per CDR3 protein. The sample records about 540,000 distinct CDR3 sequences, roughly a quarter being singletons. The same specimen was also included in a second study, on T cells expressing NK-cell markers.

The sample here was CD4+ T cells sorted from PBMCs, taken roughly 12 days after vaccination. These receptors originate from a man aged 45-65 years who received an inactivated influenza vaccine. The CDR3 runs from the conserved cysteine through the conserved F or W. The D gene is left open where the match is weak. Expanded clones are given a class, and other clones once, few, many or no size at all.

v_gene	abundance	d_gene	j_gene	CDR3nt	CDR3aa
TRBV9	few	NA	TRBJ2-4	TGTGCCAGCAGCCAAAAGGGTGGGGACCGAGCCAAAAACATTCAGTACTTC	CASSQKGGDRAKNIQYF
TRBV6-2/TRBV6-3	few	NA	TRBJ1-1	TGTGCCAGCAGTCTACGACTGGGGGCTACGAACACTGAAGCTTTCTTT	CASSLRLGATNTEAFF
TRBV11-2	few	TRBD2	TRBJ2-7	TGTGCCAGCAGGGTCTATAGCGGGACCGCCCCTGAGCAGTACTTC	CASRVYSGTAPEQYF
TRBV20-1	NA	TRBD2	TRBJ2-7	TGCAGTGCTAGAGATGCCCGGACTAGCGGGAGCGCCTACGAGCAGCACTTC	CSARDARTSGSAYEQHF
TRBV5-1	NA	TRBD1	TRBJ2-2	TGCGCCACTACTACCGGGACAGGGTACACCGGGGAGCAGTTTTTT	CATTTGTGYTGEQFF
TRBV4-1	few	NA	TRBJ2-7	TGCGCCAGTAGTAGGGACGGGGACTACGAGCAGTACTTC	CASSRDGDYEQYF
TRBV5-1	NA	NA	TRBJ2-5	TGCGCCAGCAGCTTGGCGACAGAAGAGACCCAGTACTTC	CASSLATEETQYF
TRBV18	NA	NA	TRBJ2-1	TGTGCCAGCTCACCTCTAGGGGGTACGAATGAGCAGTTCTTC	CASSPLGGTNEQFF
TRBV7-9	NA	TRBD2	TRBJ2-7	TGTGCCAGCAGCTTAGGGGGACTAGCGGTGAGCTCCTACGAGCAGTACTTC	CASSLGGLAVSSYEQYF
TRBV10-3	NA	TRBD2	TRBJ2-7	TGTGCCATCAGTCCGGGACTAGCGGGATCCGAGCAGTACTTC	CAISPGLAGSEQYF
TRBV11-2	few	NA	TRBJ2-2	TGTGCCAGCATTCCTAGGGCGGGGTTGGGGAAGAACACCGGGGAGCTGTTTTTT	CASIPRAGLGKNTGELFF
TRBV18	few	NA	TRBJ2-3	TGTGCCAGCTCACCATTTGCGGGAACAGATACGCAGTATTTT	CASSPFAGTDTQYF
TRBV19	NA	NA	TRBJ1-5	TGTGCCAGTAATCCTAATAGGGGTGGCGATCAGCCCCAGCATTTT	CASNPNRGGDQPQHF
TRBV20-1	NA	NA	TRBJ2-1	TGCAGTGCAGGTCTACCGGGGGCCTACAATGAGCAGTTCTTC	CSAGLPGAYNEQFF
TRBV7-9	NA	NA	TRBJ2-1	TGTGCCAGCAGCTTAGCGGGGCCTAGCAATTACAATGAGCAGTTCTTC	CASSLAGPSNYNEQFF
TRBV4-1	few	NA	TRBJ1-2	TGCGCCAGCAGCCAAGATGTAGCCAACTACTATGGCTACACCTTC	CASSQDVANYYGYTF
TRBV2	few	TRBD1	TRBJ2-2	TGTGCCAGCAACCCGGGACAGCAAGGTCGGGAGCTGTTTTTT	CASNPGQQGRELFF
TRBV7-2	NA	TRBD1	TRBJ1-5	TGTGCCAGCAGCTTAGATCCCGGGACAGCCCAGCATTTT	CASSLDPGTAQHF
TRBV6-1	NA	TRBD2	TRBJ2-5	TGTGCCAGCAAAAAAGCGGGGCGGGAGACCCAGTACTTC	CASKKAGRETQYF
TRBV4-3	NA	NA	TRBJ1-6	TGCGCCAGCAGCCAAGCACAGAATAATTCACCCCTCCACTTT	CASSQAQNNSPLHF
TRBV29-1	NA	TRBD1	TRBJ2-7	TGCAGCGTTGAAAGACGGGTAGGGGACAGGGTCAACGAGCAGTACTTC	CSVERRVGDRVNEQYF
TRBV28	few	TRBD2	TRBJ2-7	TGTGCCAGCAGTCAGACTAGCATTGATTACGAGCAGTACTTC	CASSQTSIDYEQYF
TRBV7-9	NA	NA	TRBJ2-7	TGTGCCAGCAGCCCCGGGACTCAAAACTACGAGCAGTACTTC	CASSPGTQNYEQYF
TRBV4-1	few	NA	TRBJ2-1	TGCGCCAGCAGCTCCTCAGACAGGAGCGCCTACAATGAGCAGTTCTTC	CASSSSDRSAYNEQFF
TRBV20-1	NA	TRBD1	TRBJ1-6	TGCAGTGCTAGAGATCCCACACAGGGGGCAAGGAATTCACCCCTCCACTTT	CSARDPTQGARNSPLHF
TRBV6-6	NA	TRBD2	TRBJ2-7	TGTGCCAGCATAGCGGGAAGCTCCTACGAGCAGTACTTC	CASIAGSSYEQYF
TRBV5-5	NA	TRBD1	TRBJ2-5	TGTGCCAGCAGTAGACAGGGGGCGCTTTCGGAGACCCAGTACTTC	CASSRQGALSETQYF
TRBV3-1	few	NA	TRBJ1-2	TGTGCCAGCAGCCTGACAGATACTTCTAACTATGGCTACACCTTC	CASSLTDTSNYGYTF
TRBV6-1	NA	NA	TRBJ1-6	TGTGCCAGCAGTGAAGGACAGCAGGATTCACCCCTCCACTTT	CASSEGQQDSPLHF
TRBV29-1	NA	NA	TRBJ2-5	TGCAGCGTTGAAGATAGCGCAGGGGAAGAGACCCAGTACTTC	CSVEDSAGEETQYF
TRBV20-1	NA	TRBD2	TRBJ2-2	TGCAGTGCTAGAGATAGGGCGGGAGGGATCACCGGGGAGCTGTTTTTT	CSARDRAGGITGELFF
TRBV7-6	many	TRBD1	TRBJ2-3	TGTGCCAGCAGCTTAACAGGGGCTAGCACAGATACGCAGTATTTT	CASSLTGASTDTQYF
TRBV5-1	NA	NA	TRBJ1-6	TGCGCCAGCAGCTTGGCAGTTACAGGGAGCTCCTATAATTCACCCCTCCACTTT	CASSLAVTGSSYNSPLHF
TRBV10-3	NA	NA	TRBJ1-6	TGTGCCATCAGAGGCGGTAATAATTCACCCCTCCACTTT	CAIRGGNNSPLHF
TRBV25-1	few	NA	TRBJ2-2	TGTGCCAGCAAACGAGACACCGACACCGGGGAGCTGTTTTTT	CASKRDTDTGELFF
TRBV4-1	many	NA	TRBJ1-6	TGCGCCAGCAGCCAAGGGACAACACCCCTCCACTTT	CASSQGTTPLHF
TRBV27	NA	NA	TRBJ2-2	TGTGCCAGCAGTTTAACGAAAACCACCGGGGAGCTGTTTTTT	CASSLTKTTGELFF
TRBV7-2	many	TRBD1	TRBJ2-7	TGTGCCAGCAGCTTTGGACAGGGGGGTTCCTACGAGCAGTACTTC	CASSFGQGGSYEQYF
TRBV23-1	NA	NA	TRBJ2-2	TGCGCCAGCAGTCAATCGGTAGAGGGGCTGGTCACCGGGGAGCTGTTTTTT	CASSQSVEGLVTGELFF
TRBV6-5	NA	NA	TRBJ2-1	TGTGCCAGCAGTTACTCACGGATCGGGTCTAGCGCCTCCTACAATGAGCAGTTCTTC	CASSYSRIGSSASYNEQFF
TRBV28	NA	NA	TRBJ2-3	TGTGCCAGCAGTTTAGGGGGCAGGGCAGATACGCAGTATTTT	CASSLGGRADTQYF
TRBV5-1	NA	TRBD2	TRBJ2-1	TGCGCCAGCAGCTTTACTCTAGCGGGAGGCTACAATGAGCAGTTCTTC	CASSFTLAGGYNEQFF
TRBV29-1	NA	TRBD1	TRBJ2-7	TGCAGCGTTGTACGGGACAGGGGTGAGGAGCAGTACTTC	CSVVRDRGEEQYF
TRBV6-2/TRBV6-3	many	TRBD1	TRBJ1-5	TGTGCCAGCAGTTCTGGACAGGGTAGCAATCAGCCCCAGCATTTT	CASSSGQGSNQPQHF
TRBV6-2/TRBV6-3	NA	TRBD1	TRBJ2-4	TGTGCCAGCAGCGAAGGGGGCATGGCCAAAAACATTCAGTACTTC	CASSEGGMAKNIQYF
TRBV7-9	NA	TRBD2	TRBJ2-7	TGTGCCAGCAGCAAGGGACTACCCTACTGGGAGCAGTACTTC	CASSKGLPYWEQYF
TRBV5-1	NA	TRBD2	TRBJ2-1	TGCGCCAGCAGCTCACTACTACTAGCGGGAGAGGACAATGAGCAGTTCTTC	CASSSLLLAGEDNEQFF
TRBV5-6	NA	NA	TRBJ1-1	TGTGCCAGCAGCTTTCGGGCGGCAAGGAGCACTGAAGCTTTCTTT	CASSFRAARSTEAFF
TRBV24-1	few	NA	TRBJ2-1	TGTGCCACCAGTGGTCCCCCGGCCGGCAATGAGCAGTTCTTC	CATSGPPAGNEQFF
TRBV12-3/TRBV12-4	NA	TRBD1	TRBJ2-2	TGTGCCAGCAGTTTGGGGACAGGGGGCGCTTCCGGGGAGCTGTTTTTT	CASSLGTGGASGELFF
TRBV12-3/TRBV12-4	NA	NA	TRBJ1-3	TGTGCCAGCAGTCCAGGGGTCGGAAACACCATATATTTT	CASSPGVGNTIYF
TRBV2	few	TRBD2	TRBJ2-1	TGTGCCAGCAGTGTCGGGGGGACTGCCTACAATGAGCAGTTCTTC	CASSVGGTAYNEQFF
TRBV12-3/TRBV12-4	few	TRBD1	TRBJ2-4	TGTGCCAGCAGTTTATCCGGACAGGGAAGAAACATTCAGTACTTC	CASSLSGQGRNIQYF